This TCR beta chain is drawn from a study of blood T cell repertoires in COVID-19. Looking at the study overall: Samples came from the United States, Italy and Spain, spanning acute and convalescent COVID-19. The analysed material was cDNA or gDNA that came from T cells, B-cell-depleted T cells, or PBMCs.

CDR3 length: 12 amino acids. The germline V and J ends were trimmed by 3 bases and 6 bases, with 6 bases remaining between them. This clone has only a few counts. The same CDR3 can be traced to other DNA sequences in this sample. Source study methods: Estimated nucleated cell counts came from reference gene primer amplification. Clones were sequenced by immunoSEQ multiplex PCR, and TCRdb holds only the in-frame ones, with some missing. The V and J calls and the clone size are those of that table, but D and trimming were determined from the DNA. The sample yields approximately 670,000 clones, around 90% seen once.

The source is a woman aged 18-29 years with acute or convalescent COVID-19. This rearrangement joins TRBV12-3 or TRBV12-4 to TRBJ1-5, with D possibly being TRBD1 (5 bases). The sample was peripheral blood. This CDR3 is CASSLGGQPQHF. Here the CDR3 DNA reads TGTGCCAGCAGTTTGGGGGGTCAGCCCCAGCATTTT.